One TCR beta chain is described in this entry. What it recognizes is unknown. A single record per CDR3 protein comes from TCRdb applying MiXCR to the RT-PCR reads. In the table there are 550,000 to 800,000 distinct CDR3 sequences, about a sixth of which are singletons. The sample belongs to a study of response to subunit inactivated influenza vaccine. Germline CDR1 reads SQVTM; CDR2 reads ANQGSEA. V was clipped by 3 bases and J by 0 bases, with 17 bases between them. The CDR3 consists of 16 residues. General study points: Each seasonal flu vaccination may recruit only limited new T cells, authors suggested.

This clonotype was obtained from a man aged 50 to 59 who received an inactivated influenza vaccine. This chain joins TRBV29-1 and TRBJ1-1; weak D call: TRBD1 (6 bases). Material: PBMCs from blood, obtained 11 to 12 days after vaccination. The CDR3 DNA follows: TGCAGCGTTGAGGAGGACAGCTACATCATGAACACTGAAGCTTTCTTT. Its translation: CSVEEDSYIMNTEAFF.